The rows below give T cell receptor beta chains drawn from one sample of a study of early T cells in non-severe SARS-CoV-2 infection. Each CDR3 protein is one row after TCRdb ran MiXCR on the 5' RACE reads. The table has approximately 77,000 distinct CDR3 sequences, around 12% seen once. The material sequenced was whole blood, taken at baseline. Receptor source: an adult who was a healthcare worker with PCR-confirmed SARS-CoV-2 infection or an uninfected control (not recorded which). The donor label of this sample is uncertain. Both conserved end residues are part of each CDR3. A D gene is named only where the DNA matches it firmly. Clone size appears in some rows only: once, few, many, or a class for an expanded clone.

J gene,V gene,D gene,clone size,CDR3 protein,CDR3 DNA
TRBJ1-2,TRBV20-1,NA,few,CSARELSFYGYTF,TGCAGTGCTAGAGAGCTCAGCTTCTATGGCTACACCTTC
TRBJ2-1,TRBV6-5,TRBD1,few,CASSHTTGPLDRTYNEQFF,TGTGCCAGCAGTCACACAACTGGGCCGCTGGACAGGACCTACAATGAGCAGTTCTTC
TRBJ2-1,TRBV9,NA,few,CASSVGPDSYNEQFF,TGTGCCAGCAGCGTAGGTCCGGACTCCTACAATGAGCAGTTCTTC
TRBJ2-1,TRBV7-2,NA,many,CASSSGLEQFF,TGTGCCAGCAGCTCAGGACTTGAGCAGTTCTTC
TRBJ1-5,TRBV7-9,NA,NA,CASSLPGSGGNSYSNQPQHF,TGTGCCAGCAGCTTGCCCGGTTCCGGCGGGAACTCCTATAGCAATCAGCCCCAGCATTTT
TRBJ1-2,TRBV14,NA,many,CASSQQGHYGYTF,TGTGCCAGCAGCCAACAGGGACACTATGGCTACACCTTC
TRBJ2-5,TRBV4-3,NA,few,CASSFRLSETQYF,TGCGCCAGCAGCTTCCGGTTGTCGGAGACCCAGTACTTC
TRBJ2-1,TRBV27,TRBD1,NA,CASRWTGNNEQFF,TGTGCCAGCAGATGGACAGGAAACAATGAGCAGTTCTTC
TRBJ2-3,TRBV6-6,NA,NA,CASSYSVDTQYF,TGTGCCAGCAGTTACTCCGTAGATACGCAGTATTTT
TRBJ1-1,TRBV5-1,NA,many,CASSLAGGLSGEAFF,TGCGCCAGCAGCTTGGCGGGGGGCTTATCGGGTGAAGCTTTCTTT
TRBJ2-3,TRBV6-5,NA,few,CASSGRFTDTQYF,TGTGCCAGCAGTGGGAGATTCACAGATACGCAGTATTTT
TRBJ2-5,TRBV29-1,NA,NA,CSGLQETQYF,TGCAGCGGGCTTCAAGAGACCCAGTACTTC
TRBJ2-1,TRBV4-1,TRBD2,many,CASSHPPGGSNEQFF,TGCGCCAGCAGCCATCCCCCCGGCGGGAGCAATGAGCAGTTCTTC
TRBJ1-2,TRBV12-5,NA,NA,CASGLVGGDGYTF,TGTGCTAGTGGTTTGGTAGGCGGGGATGGCTACACCTTC
TRBJ2-7,TRBV6-2/TRBV6-3,NA,NA,CASRPSGPTYEQYF,TGTGCCAGCAGGCCCAGCGGGCCCACCTACGAGCAGTACTTC
TRBJ1-3,TRBV6-5,NA,NA,CASSSTLSGNTIYF,TGTGCCAGCAGTTCGACACTCTCTGGAAACACCATATATTTT
TRBJ2-3,TRBV3-1,TRBD2,many,CASSPLAGGPSGPRDTQYF,TGTGCCAGCAGCCCGCTAGCGGGAGGGCCCTCCGGGCCGCGGGATACGCAGTATTTT
TRBJ2-3,TRBV20-1,NA,NA,CSAVAEGTFDTQYF,TGCAGTGCTGTAGCGGAGGGCACATTCGATACGCAGTATTTT
TRBJ1-1,TRBV5-1,NA,many,CASSIERGTEAFF,TGCGCCAGCAGCATTGAACGGGGCACTGAAGCTTTCTTT
TRBJ2-5,TRBV24-1,NA,many,CATSDRKTQETQYF,TGTGCCACCAGTGATCGGAAGACCCAAGAGACCCAGTACTTC
TRBJ1-2,TRBV7-2,NA,few,CASNNGGYGYTF,TGTGCCAGCAATAACGGGGGCTATGGCTACACCTTC
TRBJ2-4,TRBV29-1,NA,few,CSVELGSDIQYF,TGCAGCGTTGAACTAGGGTCGGACATTCAGTACTTC
TRBJ1-2,TRBV4-1,NA,NA,CASSQDQGNYGYTF,TGCGCCAGCAGCCAAGATCAGGGGAACTATGGCTACACCTTC
TRBJ1-1,TRBV6-5,NA,NA,CASSYSPGKGTEAFF,TGTGCCAGCAGTTACTCGCCCGGGAAGGGCACTGAAGCTTTCTTT
TRBJ2-3,TRBV27,TRBD2,NA,CASRPRLAGVTDTQYF,TGTGCCAGCAGACCAAGACTAGCGGGGGTGACAGATACGCAGTATTTT
TRBJ2-2,TRBV10-1,NA,NA,CASSESVDWSLTGELFF,TGCGCCAGCAGTGAGTCCGTGGATTGGAGTCTCACCGGGGAGCTGTTTTTT
TRBJ1-1,TRBV20-1,TRBD1,few,CSAHRGMNTEAFF,TGCAGTGCGCACAGGGGGATGAACACTGAAGCTTTCTTT
TRBJ2-3,TRBV6-2/TRBV6-3,TRBD1,NA,CASSLQGADTQYF,TGTGCCAGCAGTCTACAGGGGGCAGATACGCAGTATTTT
TRBJ2-7,TRBV20-1,TRBD1,NA,CSASRTGSTYEQYF,TGCAGTGCTAGTCGGACAGGGAGCACCTACGAGCAGTACTTC
TRBJ2-1,TRBV5-1,TRBD1,few,CASSLAPQGANNEQFF,TGCGCCAGCAGCTTGGCCCCACAGGGGGCGAACAATGAGCAGTTCTTC
TRBJ2-5,TRBV3-1,NA,NA,CASSQDLGRTRETQYF,TGTGCCAGCAGCCAAGATTTGGGCAGGACGAGGGAGACCCAGTACTTC
TRBJ2-7,TRBV12-3/TRBV12-4,TRBD2,few,CASSFGGAHEQYF,TGTGCCAGCAGTTTCGGGGGGGCCCACGAGCAGTACTTC
TRBJ2-3,TRBV19,NA,few,CASSILITTDTQYF,TGTGCCAGTAGTATTTTGATAACAACAGATACGCAGTATTTT
TRBJ2-2,TRBV9,NA,few,CASSVDRTGTGELFF,TGTGCCAGCAGCGTAGATCGAACGGGGACCGGGGAGCTGTTTTTT
TRBJ2-1,TRBV19,NA,NA,CASSIDSSLSYNEQFF,TGTGCCAGTAGTATAGATAGCAGCTTATCCTACAATGAGCAGTTCTTC
TRBJ1-2,TRBV30,NA,few,CAWRRIGGNGYTF,TGTGCCTGGCGGAGGATAGGAGGTAATGGCTACACCTTC
TRBJ2-1,TRBV3-1,NA,NA,CASSGARPEQFF,TGTGCCAGCAGCGGGGCGAGGCCGGAGCAGTTCTTC
TRBJ2-1,TRBV18,TRBD2,many,CASSPASGDNEQFF,TGTGCCAGCTCACCGGCTAGCGGGGACAATGAGCAGTTCTTC
TRBJ2-2,TRBV6-1,NA,NA,CASNPTSLGELFF,TGTGCCAGCAACCCGACAAGCCTCGGGGAGCTGTTTTTT
TRBJ2-6,TRBV11-2,NA,many,CASSRQALGSNVLTF,TGTGCCAGCAGCCGCCAAGCTCTGGGTTCCAACGTCCTGACTTTC
TRBJ2-1,TRBV20-1,NA,NA,CSARGGGLYNEQFF,TGCAGTGCTAGGGGCGGGGGCCTCTACAATGAGCAGTTCTTC
TRBJ1-6,TRBV5-1,TRBD1,many,CASSLESGGINSPLHF,TGCGCCAGCAGCTTGGAGTCAGGGGGAATCAATTCACCCCTCCACTTT
TRBJ1-2,TRBV7-8,NA,NA,CASSLQGVGGYGYTF,TGTGCCAGCAGCCTCCAGGGAGTGGGGGGCTATGGCTACACCTTC
TRBJ2-7,TRBV4-1,TRBD2,many,CASSPNLAGLSYEQYF,TGCGCCAGCAGCCCGAACCTAGCGGGCCTCTCCTACGAGCAGTACTTC
TRBJ2-2,TRBV20-1,TRBD2,few,CSAQGAAGVHTGELFF,TGCAGTGCTCAAGGGGCAGCGGGAGTCCACACCGGGGAGCTGTTTTTT
TRBJ1-1,TRBV18,NA,few,CASSPESGNTEAFF,TGTGCCAGCTCACCAGAATCAGGGAACACTGAAGCTTTCTTT
TRBJ2-2,TRBV12-3/TRBV12-4,NA,few,CATTVNTGELFF,TGTGCCACTACAGTAAACACCGGGGAGCTGTTTTTT
TRBJ2-7,TRBV12-3/TRBV12-4,NA,NA,CASRPPRLEGSYEQYF,TGTGCCAGCAGACCCCCCCGACTAGAGGGCTCCTACGAGCAGTACTTC
TRBJ1-1,TRBV6-1,NA,NA,CASSENELNRAFF,TGTGCCAGCAGTGAAAACGAGCTAAATCGCGCTTTCTTT
TRBJ2-1,TRBV4-1,TRBD2,once,CASSHRLAGEDNEQFF,TGCGCCAGCAGCCACAGACTAGCGGGGGAGGACAATGAGCAGTTCTTC
TRBJ1-1,TRBV7-9,NA,few,CASSFSTGEAFF,TGTGCCAGCAGCTTTTCCACAGGGGAAGCTTTCTTT
TRBJ2-1,TRBV5-8,NA,few,CASSLIVTLLISYNEQFF,TGTGCCAGCAGCTTGATAGTTACCCTATTAATCTCCTACAATGAGCAGTTCTTC
TRBJ2-1,TRBV2,NA,NA,CASSPGPGYEQFF,TGTGCCAGCTCTCCCGGTCCGGGCTATGAGCAGTTCTTC
TRBJ2-2,TRBV5-4,NA,NA,CASSLSWGPNTGELFF,TGTGCCAGCAGCTTATCATGGGGGCCTAACACCGGGGAGCTGTTTTTT
TRBJ2-5,TRBV6-5,NA,many,CASSDPETQYF,TGTGCCAGCAGTGACCCGGAGACCCAGTACTTC
TRBJ2-4,TRBV4-2,NA,NA,CASSQGTGTKNIQYF,TGTGCCAGCAGCCAAGGCACCGGGACGAAAAACATTCAGTACTTC
TRBJ1-1,TRBV11-1,NA,few,CASSLPQGTEAFF,TGTGCCAGCAGCTTACCACAGGGTACTGAAGCTTTCTTT
TRBJ2-3,TRBV5-1,TRBD2,few,CASSLPSGLAGTDTQYF,TGCGCCAGCAGCTTGCCTTCCGGACTAGCGGGAACAGATACGCAGTATTTT
TRBJ2-6,TRBV19,NA,many,CASKARSGANVLTF,TGTGCCAGTAAGGCACGCTCTGGGGCCAACGTCCTGACTTTC
TRBJ2-7,TRBV10-1,TRBD1,many,CASSWKQGYEQYF,TGCGCCAGCAGTTGGAAACAGGGGTACGAGCAGTACTTC